A single sample is the source of the 21 T cell receptor beta chains below, sequenced in a study of cytomegalovirus exposure and HLA in healthy donors. TCRdb keeps only in-frame clones here, not all; method: immunoSEQ multiplex PCR. The data show about 110,000 clones, with 88% seen just once and less than 2% held by the top ten. Specimen: PBMCs. Every receptor here comes from a young woman in good health and CMV-seropositive.

The J gene is TRBJ2-2, the V gene TRBV9, with a possible D match to TRBD1 (5 bases). CDR3 length: 16 amino acids. V lost 3 bases and J lost 5, with 17 bases in between. Germline V gives CDR1 SGDLS, CDR2 YYNGEE. CDR3 sequence: CASSARAGPATGELFF. DNA of the CDR3: TGTGCCAGCAGCGCCAGGGCAGGTCCGGCAACCGGGGAGCTGTTTTTT.

This chain's CDR3 is CASSLARSGDNEKLFF. In DNA, the CDR3 is TGTGCCAGCAGCTTAGCGAGGTCAGGGGATAATGAAAAACTGTTTTTT. V gene TRBV7-9 combines with J gene TRBJ1-4, with D maybe TRBD1 (6 bases). V was shortened by 0 bases and J by 4 bases, with 12 bases between the two germline ends. Germline V gives CDR1 SEHNR, CDR2 FQNEAQ (reference sequence). The CDR3 contains 16 residues. Looking up the rest from reference TRBV7-9 and TRBJ1-4 gives the full variable domain: DTGVSQNPRHKITKRGQNVTFRCDPISEHNRLYWYRQTLGQGPEFLTYFQNEAQLEKSRLLSDRFSAERPKGSFSTLEIQRTEQGDSAMYLCASSLARSGDNEKLFFGSGTQLSVL.

The rearrangement uses TRBV7-9 and TRBJ1-4; D ambiguous. CDR1 is SEHNR and CDR2 is FQNEAQ in the germline V gene (reference sequence). V was trimmed by 7 bases and J by 4 bases, leaving 13 bases between them. The CDR3 loop spans 14 amino acids. This CDR3 reads CASTATESNEKLFF. In DNA form, the CDR3 reads TGTGCCAGCACCGCTACAGAGAGTAATGAAAAACTGTTTTTT.

The chain links TRBV19 to TRBJ2-1, with D possibly matching TRBD1 (5 bases). The germline gives CDR1 LNHDA, CDR2 SQIVND (reference sequence). The V and J ends lost 7 bases and 7 bases respectively, with 14 bases between them. This CDR3 comprises 13 residues. The chain's CDR3 is CASTPGRGNEQFF. The CDR3 DNA is TGTGCCAGTACCCCAGGTAGGGGAAATGAGCAGTTCTTC. Based on the CDR3 plus reference TRBV19 and TRBJ2-1, the full variable domain is DGGITQSPKYLFRKEGQNVTLSCEQNLNHDAMYWYRQDPGQGLRLIYYSQIVNDFQKGDIAEGYSVSREKKESFPLTVTSAQKNPTAFYLCASTPGRGNEQFFGPGTRLTVL.

The chain's CDR3 is CSVVGGTGGGGTEAFF. For the CDR3, the DNA is TGCAGCGTTGTTGGCGGGACAGGGGGCGGGGGGACTGAAGCTTTCTTT. This chain uses TRBV29-1 with TRBJ1-1; 12 nucleotides agree with TRBD1. Germline V gene data show CDR1 as SQVTM and CDR2 as ANQGSEA. The V segment lost 4 bases and the J segment 5 bases; nucleotides outside the gene matches: 11. The CDR3 totals 16 residues.

The gene calls are TRBV27 and TRBJ2-6, with TRBD1 as a possible D gene (5 bases). Trimming removed 2 bases at V and 2 bases at J, with 7 bases between. In germline, CDR1 is MNHEY, CDR2 SMNVEV (reference sequence). The CDR3 totals 15 residues. CDR3 loop: CASSLRGPGANVLTF. CDR3 DNA: TGTGCCAGCAGTTTAAGGGGCCCTGGGGCCAACGTCCTGACTTTC.

The chain links TRBV28 to TRBJ2-2; D is possibly TRBD2 (7 bases). Trimming removed 5 bases from V and 7 bases from J, with 17 bases in between. The CDR3 is made up of 15 amino acids. Germline loops: CDR1 MDHEN, CDR2 SYDVKM. The CDR3 spells CASSRGGENGGELFF. The CDR3 DNA sequence: TGTGCCAGCAGTCGAGGGGGGGAGAACGGCGGGGAGCTGTTTTTT.

This clone was seen once. V usage is TRBV5-6 and J usage is TRBJ2-7; tentative D call: TRBD1 (5 bases). V shed 0 bases and J shed 0 bases, with 10 bases lying between them. The CDR3 totals 15 residues. Germline V gene sequence: CDR1 SGHDT, CDR2 YYEEEE. CDR3 sequence reads: CASSLGGGSSYEQYV. The DNA of the CDR3 is TGTGCCAGCAGCTTGGGGGGCGGAAGCTCCTACGAGCAGTACGTC.

The chain links TRBV7-9 to TRBJ2-7; D remains ambiguous. V lost 4 bases to trimming and J lost 0 bases, with 10 bases between them. CDR1 is SEHNR, CDR2 FQNEAQ, per germline (reference sequence). This CDR3 is built from 14 residues. CDR3 residues: CASSSILISYEQYF. The CDR3 DNA reads as TGTGCCAGCAGCTCCATCCTAATCTCCTACGAGCAGTACTTC.

The rearrangement uses TRBV29-1 and TRBJ2-5; 12 nucleotides agree with TRBD1. V shed 3 bases and J 0 bases; nucleotides not matched to a gene: 2. Germline V CDR1 and CDR2: SQVTM, ANQGSEA. CDR3 length: 15 residues. DNA of the CDR3: TGCAGCGTTGACAGGGACAGGGGGCACCAAGAGACCCAGTACTTC. Protein: CSVDRDRGHQETQYF.

V usage is TRBV11-2 and J usage is TRBJ2-3, with D maybe TRBD2 (6 bases). The germline CDR1 and CDR2 sequences are SGHAT and FQNNGV. The CDR3 sequence is 16 residues long. V lost 5 bases and J 2 bases, leaving 17 bases between the germline ends. This CDR3 is CASSTPYKGLTDTQYF. The CDR3 DNA sequence: TGTGCCAGCAGCACCCCATACAAGGGACTCACAGATACGCAGTATTTT. The full variable domain, with the rest looked up from reference TRBV11-2 and TRBJ2-3, is EAGVAQSPRYKIIEKRQSVAFWCNPISGHATLYWYQQILGQGPKLLIQFQNNGVVDDSQLPKDRFSAERLKGVDSTLKIQPAKLEDSAVYLCASSTPYKGLTDTQYFGPGTRLTVL.

The chain joins TRBV19 to TRBJ1-4, with 9 bases lining up with TRBD1. The CDR3 length is 14 residues. Unmatched junction bases numbered 8, after V lost 5 bases and J lost 10 bases. Germline values: CDR1 LNHDA, CDR2 SQIVND (reference sequence). The CDR3: CASSPGTGMAKLFF. The DNA of the CDR3 is TGTGCCAGTAGTCCCGGGACAGGGATGGCAAAACTGTTTTTT.

This chain uses TRBV10-3 with TRBJ2-7; 7 bases agree with TRBD1. CDR3 length equals 16 residues. From germline, CDR1 is ENHRY and CDR2 SYGVKD. Trimming cost V 6 bases and J 1 base; bases outside gene matches: 12. Here the CDR3 DNA reads TGTGCCATCAGCGCTCTCGGGACAGCCCTTTCCTACGAGCAGTACGTC. It translates to CAISALGTALSYEQYV.

The rearrangement links TRBV11-2 to TRBJ1-5; 9 nucleotides align to TRBD1. Unmatched junction bases numbered 3, after V lost 1 base and J lost 5 bases. Germline V CDR1 and CDR2: SGHAT, FQNNGV. This CDR3 spans 15 amino acids. The CDR3 is CASSLGRTGDQPQHF. CDR3 nucleotide sequence: TGTGCCAGCAGCTTAGGACGGACAGGGGATCAGCCCCAGCATTTT.

The chain recombines TRBV28 with TRBJ1-2; 8 bases are a match to TRBD1. The CDR3 has 20 residues. The V and J ends lost 5 bases and 3 bases, in that order; junction bases with no gene match: 23. CDR1 and CDR2 (germline): MDHEN, SYDVKM. CDR3 nucleotide sequence: TGTGCCAGCAGTCACCAGTTCAGGGGGCGGCCCCGTGCTATGGACTATGGCTACACCTTC. This sequence encodes CASSHQFRGRPRAMDYGYTF.

J is TRBJ2-5 and V is TRBV19; the D gene is possibly TRBD1 (5 bases). The V end was cut by 6 bases, the J end by 1 base, with 12 bases between. The CDR3 spans 14 residues. Germline-derived CDR1 and CDR2 are LNHDA and SQIVND (reference sequence). The CDR3 region has the DNA TGTGCCAGTAGCCCTGGGGCAGTCCAAGAGACCCAGTACTTC. The encoded protein is CASSPGAVQETQYF.

The rearrangement uses TRBV6-4 and TRBJ2-1, with TRBD1 matching over 7 bases. The CDR3 contains 15 residues. Unmatched junction bases numbered 10, after V lost 6 bases and J lost 5 bases. Germline lookup yields CDR1 MRHNA and CDR2 SNTAGT. The CDR3 coding sequence is TGTGCCAGCAGCCCAACAGGGGAGAAGCACAATGAGCAGTTCTTC. It is translated as CASSPTGEKHNEQFF.

The V and J genes are TRBV4-3 and TRBJ2-5; D not resolved. V was trimmed by 0 bases and J by 8 bases, leaving 16 bases between them. The CDR3 is 15 amino acids. The germline gives CDR1 LGHNA, CDR2 YSLEER. CDR3 sequence reads: CASSQDSGRFETQYF. CDR3 nucleotides: TGCGCCAGCAGCCAAGATAGTGGGCGCTTCGAAACCCAGTACTTC.

There are a few counts of this clone. CDR3 coding DNA: TGTGCCAGCAGCAACTCGACAGGGGCTCGAGGCTACACCTTC. Amino acid sequence: CASSNSTGARGYTF. V gene TRBV7-9 combines with J gene TRBJ1-2; TRBD1 matches at 8 bases. The CDR3 loop spans 14 amino acids. From germline, CDR1 is SEHNR and CDR2 FQNEAQ (reference sequence). V was pared by 5 bases and J by 8 bases, with 10 bases of the junction left unmatched.

The rearrangement uses TRBV5-4 and TRBJ1-2; 9 bases match TRBD1. CDR3 length: 14 amino acids. The germline gives CDR1 SGHNT, CDR2 YYREEE (reference sequence). The V segment lost 4 bases and the J segment 10 bases; nucleotides outside the gene matches: 11. CDR3 protein: CASSLNRDRVDYTF. CDR3 DNA sequence: TGTGCCAGCAGCCTAAACCGGGACAGGGTGGACTACACCTTC.

This CDR3 reads CASSGGGPRTDTQYF. The DNA of the CDR3 is TGTGCCAGTAGCGGGGGGGGGCCTCGCACAGATACGCAGTATTTT. V usage is TRBV19 and J usage is TRBJ2-3, with 8 bases that match TRBD2. Germline CDR1 and CDR2: LNHDA and SQIVND (reference sequence). After removal of 6 bases from V and 1 base from J, the junction contained 6 bases not matched to a gene. The CDR3 runs 15 residues.